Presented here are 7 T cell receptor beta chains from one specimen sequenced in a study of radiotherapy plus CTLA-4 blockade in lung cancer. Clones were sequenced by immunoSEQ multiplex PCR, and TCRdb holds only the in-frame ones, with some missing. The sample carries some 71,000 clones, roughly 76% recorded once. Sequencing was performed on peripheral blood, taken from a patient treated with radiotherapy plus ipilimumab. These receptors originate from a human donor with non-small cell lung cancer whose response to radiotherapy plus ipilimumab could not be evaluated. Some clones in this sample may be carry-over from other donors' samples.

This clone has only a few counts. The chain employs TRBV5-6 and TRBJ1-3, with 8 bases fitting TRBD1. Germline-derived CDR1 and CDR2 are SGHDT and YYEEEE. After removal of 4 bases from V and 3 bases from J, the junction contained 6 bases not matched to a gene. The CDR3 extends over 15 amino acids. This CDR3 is CASSPRTGYGNTIYF. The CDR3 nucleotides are TGTGCCAGCAGCCCACGGACAGGGTATGGAAACACCATATATTTT.

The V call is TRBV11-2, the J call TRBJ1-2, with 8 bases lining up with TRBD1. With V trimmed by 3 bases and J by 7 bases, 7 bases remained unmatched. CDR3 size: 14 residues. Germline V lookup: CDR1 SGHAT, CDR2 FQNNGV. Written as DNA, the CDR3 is TGTGCCAGCAGCTTTAGCGACAGGGGAGCTGGCTACACCTTC. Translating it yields CASSFSDRGAGYTF.

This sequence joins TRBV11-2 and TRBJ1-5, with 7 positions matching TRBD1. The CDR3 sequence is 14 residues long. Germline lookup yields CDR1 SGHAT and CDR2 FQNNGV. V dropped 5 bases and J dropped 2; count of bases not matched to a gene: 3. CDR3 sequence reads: CASSRQGGNQPQHF. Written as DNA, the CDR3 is TGTGCCAGCAGCCGACAGGGAGGCAATCAGCCCCAGCATTTT.

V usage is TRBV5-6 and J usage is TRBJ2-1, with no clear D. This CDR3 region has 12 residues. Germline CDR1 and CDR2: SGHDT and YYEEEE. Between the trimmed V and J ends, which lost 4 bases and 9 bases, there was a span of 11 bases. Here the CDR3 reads CASSILGAEQFF. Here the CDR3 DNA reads TGTGCCAGCAGCATTTTGGGCGCTGAGCAGTTCTTC.

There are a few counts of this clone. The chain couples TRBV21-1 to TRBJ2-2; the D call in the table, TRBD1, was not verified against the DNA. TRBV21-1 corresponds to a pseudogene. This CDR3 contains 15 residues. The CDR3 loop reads CASSFQASNTGELFF. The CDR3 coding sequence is TGTGCCAGCAGCTTCCAGGCTTCGAACACCGGGGAGCTGTTTTTT.

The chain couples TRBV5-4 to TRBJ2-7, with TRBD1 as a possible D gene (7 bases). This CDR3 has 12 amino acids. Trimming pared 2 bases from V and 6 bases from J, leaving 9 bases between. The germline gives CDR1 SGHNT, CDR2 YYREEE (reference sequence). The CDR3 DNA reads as TGTGCCAGCAGCTTCCAGGGGGGCGAGCAGTACTTC. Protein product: CASSFQGGEQYF.

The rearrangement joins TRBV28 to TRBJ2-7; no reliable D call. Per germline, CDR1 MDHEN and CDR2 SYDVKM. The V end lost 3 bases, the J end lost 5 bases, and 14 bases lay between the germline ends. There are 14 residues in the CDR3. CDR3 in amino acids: CASSFRIEVDEQYF. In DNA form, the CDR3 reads TGTGCCAGCAGTTTCAGGATCGAAGTCGACGAGCAGTACTTC.